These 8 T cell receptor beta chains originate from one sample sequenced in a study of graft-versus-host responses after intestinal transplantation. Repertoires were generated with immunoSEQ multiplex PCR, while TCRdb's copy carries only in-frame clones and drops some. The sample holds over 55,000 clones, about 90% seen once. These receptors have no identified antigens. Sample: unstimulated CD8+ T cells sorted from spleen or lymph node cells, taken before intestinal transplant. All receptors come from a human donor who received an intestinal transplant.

CDR3 loop: CSVLDGGVSTEAFF. The CDR3 nucleotides read TGCAGCGTCCTAGACGGGGGTGTTAGTACTGAAGCTTTCTTT. The gene calls are TRBV29-1 and TRBJ1-1, with D possibly being TRBD1 (5 bases). The V gene's germline CDR1 is SQVTM and CDR2 ANQGSEA. The CDR3 sequence is 14 residues long. Trimming removed 6 bases at V and 5 bases at J, with 19 bases between.

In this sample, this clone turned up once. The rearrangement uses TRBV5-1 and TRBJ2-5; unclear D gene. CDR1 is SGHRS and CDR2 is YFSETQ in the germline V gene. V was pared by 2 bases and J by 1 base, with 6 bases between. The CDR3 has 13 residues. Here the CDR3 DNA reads TGCGCCAGCAGCTTTGGCACCCAAGAGACCCAGTACTTC. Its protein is CASSFGTQETQYF.

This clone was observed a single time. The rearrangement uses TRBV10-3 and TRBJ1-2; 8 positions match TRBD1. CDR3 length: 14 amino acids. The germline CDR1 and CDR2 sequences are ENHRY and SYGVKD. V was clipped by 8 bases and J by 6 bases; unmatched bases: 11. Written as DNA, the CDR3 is TGTGCCATCGATCAAGGACAGGGAGAGGATGGCTACACCTTC. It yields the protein CAIDQGQGEDGYTF.

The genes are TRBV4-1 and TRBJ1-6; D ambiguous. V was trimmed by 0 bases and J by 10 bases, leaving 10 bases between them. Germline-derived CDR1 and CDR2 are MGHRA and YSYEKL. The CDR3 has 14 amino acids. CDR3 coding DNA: TGCGCCAGCAGCCAAGAGATGGGAGGGTCACCCCTCCACTTT. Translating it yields CASSQEMGGSPLHF.

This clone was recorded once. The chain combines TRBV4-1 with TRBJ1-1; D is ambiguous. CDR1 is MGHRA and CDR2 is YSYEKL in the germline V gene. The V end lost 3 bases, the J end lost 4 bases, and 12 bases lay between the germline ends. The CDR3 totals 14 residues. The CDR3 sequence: CASSQAAHLTEAFF. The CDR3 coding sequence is TGCGCCAGCAGCCAGGCCGCCCACCTCACTGAAGCTTTCTTT.

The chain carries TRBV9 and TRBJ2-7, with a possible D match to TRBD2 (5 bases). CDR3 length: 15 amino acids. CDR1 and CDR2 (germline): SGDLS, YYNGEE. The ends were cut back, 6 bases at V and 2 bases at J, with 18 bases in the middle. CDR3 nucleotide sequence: TGTGCCAGCACCCCCGCTCCGGGGTCGGCCTACGAGCAGTACTTC. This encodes CASTPAPGSAYEQYF.

In nucleotides, the CDR3 is TGCAGCGCCGCGGGACTAGCGGGGGCAAATGAGCAGTTCTTC. Its protein product is CSAAGLAGANEQFF. The rearrangement joins TRBV29-1 to TRBJ2-1; 14 bases match TRBD2. The V gene's germline CDR1 is SQVTM and CDR2 ANQGSEA. The CDR3 has 14 residues. V shed 7 bases and J 7 bases; nucleotides not matched to a gene: 6.

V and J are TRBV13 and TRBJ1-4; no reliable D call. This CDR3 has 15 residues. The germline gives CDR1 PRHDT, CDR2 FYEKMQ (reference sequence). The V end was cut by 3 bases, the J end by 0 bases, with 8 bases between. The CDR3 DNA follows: TGTGCCAGCAGCTTCGGAGACCCAACTAATGAAAAACTGTTTTTT. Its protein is CASSFGDPTNEKLFF.